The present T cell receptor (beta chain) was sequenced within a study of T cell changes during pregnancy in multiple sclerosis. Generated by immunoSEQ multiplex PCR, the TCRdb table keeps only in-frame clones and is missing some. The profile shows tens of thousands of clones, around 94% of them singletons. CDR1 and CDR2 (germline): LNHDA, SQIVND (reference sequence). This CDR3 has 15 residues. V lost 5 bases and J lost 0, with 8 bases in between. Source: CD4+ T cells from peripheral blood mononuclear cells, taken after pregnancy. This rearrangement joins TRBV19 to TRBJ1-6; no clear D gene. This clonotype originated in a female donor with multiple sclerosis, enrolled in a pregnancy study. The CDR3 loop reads CASSSSGSYNSPLHF. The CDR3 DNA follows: TGTGCCAGTAGTTCGTCCGGCTCCTATAATTCACCCCTCCACTTT.